Presented here are 2 T cell receptor beta chains from one specimen sequenced in a study of early T cells in non-severe SARS-CoV-2 infection. One entry per CDR3 protein results from TCRdb running MiXCR on the 5' RACE reads. The sample carries some 64,000 distinct CDR3 sequences, approximately 8.8% recorded once. The material sequenced was whole blood, taken at baseline. The receptors here all came from an adult who was a healthcare worker with PCR-confirmed SARS-CoV-2 infection or an uninfected control (not recorded which).

Many counts were recorded for this clonotype. This chain links TRBV5-1 with TRBJ1-5, with D possibly TRBD1 on 5 matching bases. The length of the CDR3 is 16 residues. CDR1 and CDR2 (germline): SGHRS, YFSETQ. Trimming took 0 bases from V and 1 from J, leaving 11 bases between them. The CDR3 DNA is TGCGCCAGCAGCTTGGAGGGAGGGGCGAGCAATCAGCCCCAGCATTTT. Amino acid sequence: CASSLEGGASNQPQHF.

The chain employs TRBV29-1 and TRBJ2-7, with 12 bases aligning to TRBD1. The CDR3 length is 14 residues. The ends lost 5 bases at V and 3 bases at J; junction bases unmatched: 5. Germline CDR1 is SQVTM and CDR2 is ANQGSEA. The CDR3 here is CSVRGQGADYEQYF. As DNA, the CDR3 is TGCAGCGTTCGGGGACAGGGGGCCGACTACGAGCAGTACTTC.